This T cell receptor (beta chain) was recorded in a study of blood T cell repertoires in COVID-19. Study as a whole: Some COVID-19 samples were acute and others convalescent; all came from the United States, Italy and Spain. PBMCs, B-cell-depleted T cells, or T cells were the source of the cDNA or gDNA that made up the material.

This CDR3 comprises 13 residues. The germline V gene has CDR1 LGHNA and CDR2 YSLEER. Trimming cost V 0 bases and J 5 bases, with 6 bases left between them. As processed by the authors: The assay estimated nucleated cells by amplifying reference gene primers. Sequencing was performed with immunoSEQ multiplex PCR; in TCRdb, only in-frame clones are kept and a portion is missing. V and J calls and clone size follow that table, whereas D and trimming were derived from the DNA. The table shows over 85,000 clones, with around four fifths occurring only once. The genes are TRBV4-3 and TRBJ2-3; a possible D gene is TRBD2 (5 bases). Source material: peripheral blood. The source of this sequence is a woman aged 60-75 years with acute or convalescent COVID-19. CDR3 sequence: CASSQERGDTQYF. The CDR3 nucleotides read TGCGCCAGCAGCCAAGAACGGGGAGATACGCAGTATTTT.